Sequencing of this T cell receptor (beta chain) was carried out in a study of radiotherapy plus CTLA-4 blockade in lung cancer. General study points: Blood saw expansion of tumor-derived TCR clones after radiotherapy plus ipilimumab. Early blood T cell clone changes and increased post-radiation serum interferon-beta were reportedly the strongest response predictors.

Germline V CDR1 and CDR2: KGHSY, FQNENV. V was clipped by 1 base and J by 2 bases, with 18 bases between them. This CDR3 has 17 residues. As concerns this clone: The antigen is unknown.

Clones were sequenced by immunoSEQ multiplex PCR, and TCRdb holds only the in-frame ones, with some missing. The sample has tens of thousands of clones; roughly 79% are singletons. In chemo-refractory metastatic non-small-cell lung cancer, patients got ipilimumab CTLA-4 blockade together with focal radiation. The rearrangement links TRBV16 to TRBJ2-7; no clear D gene. Sequenced material: peripheral blood, taken from a patient treated with radiotherapy plus ipilimumab. This clonotype was sampled from a human donor with non-small cell lung cancer that progressed on radiotherapy plus ipilimumab. The CDR3 loop reads CASSQFPRVVGTYEQYF. Written as DNA, the CDR3 is TGTGCCAGCAGCCAATTCCCACGGGTAGTGGGGACCTACGAGCAGTACTTC. Variable domain in full (rest from reference TRBV16 and TRBJ2-7): GEEVAQTPKHLVRGEGQKAKLYCAPIKGHSYVFWYQQVLKNEFKFLISFQNENVFDETGMPKERFSAKCLPNSPCSLEIQATKLEDSAVYFCASSQFPRVVGTYEQYFGPGTRLTVT.